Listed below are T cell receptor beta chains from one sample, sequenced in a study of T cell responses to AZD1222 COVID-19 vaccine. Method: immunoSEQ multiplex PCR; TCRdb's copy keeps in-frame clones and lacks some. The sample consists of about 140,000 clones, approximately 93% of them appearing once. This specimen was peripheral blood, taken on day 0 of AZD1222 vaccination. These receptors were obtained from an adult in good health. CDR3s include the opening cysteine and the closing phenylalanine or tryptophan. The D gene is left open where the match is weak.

CDR3: CASSLPGQAEGAFF
J: TRBJ1-1
V: TRBV3-1/TRBV3-2
D: TRBD1

CDR3: CASRLGQVKFYEQYF
J: TRBJ2-7
V: TRBV27
D: TRBD1

CDR3: CATSDRTDTQYF
J: TRBJ2-3
V: TRBV24-1
D: -

CDR3: CSARLSYEQYF
J: TRBJ2-7
V: TRBV20-1
D: -

CDR3: CASRMTSGSPLHF
J: TRBJ1-6
V: TRBV5-1
D: -

CDR3: CSVEEGPWGLNTEAFF
J: TRBJ1-1
V: TRBV29-1
D: -

CDR3: CASSLPGTENYGYTF
J: TRBJ1-2
V: TRBV28
D: TRBD1

CDR3: CASSQTQYNEQFF
J: TRBJ2-1
V: TRBV6-5
D: -

CDR3: CASSEFSRSYNEQFF
J: TRBJ2-1
V: TRBV25-1
D: -

CDR3: CASSSEGQGEQPQHF
J: TRBJ1-5
V: TRBV6-6
D: TRBD1

CDR3: CAVRGTVNTEAFF
J: TRBJ1-1
V: TRBV19
D: TRBD1

CDR3: CASSGGLSSYNSPLHF
J: TRBJ1-6
V: TRBV2
D: -

CDR3: CASSAQGLGHQPQHF
J: TRBJ1-5
V: TRBV19
D: -

CDR3: CASSLEGNEQYF
J: TRBJ2-7
V: TRBV9
D: -

CDR3: CASSPRLAEETQYF
J: TRBJ2-5
V: TRBV3-1/TRBV3-2
D: TRBD2

CDR3: CASSLVAGPSYEQYF
J: TRBJ2-7
V: TRBV5-6
D: -

CDR3: CASSPGPTNTEAFF
J: TRBJ1-1
V: TRBV7-9
D: -

CDR3: CASSEEGTGTNYGYTF
J: TRBJ1-2
V: TRBV6-1
D: TRBD1

CDR3: CASSSPSSDRGQETQYF
J: TRBJ2-5
V: TRBV7-9
D: TRBD1

CDR3: CATSRLSGRISSGNTIYF
J: TRBJ1-3
V: TRBV15
D: -

CDR3: CATSRDLGVNEKLFF
J: TRBJ1-4
V: TRBV15
D: -

CDR3: CASSHGAVGEAYEQYF
J: TRBJ2-7
V: TRBV23-1
D: -

CDR3: CAWSAALNQPQHF
J: TRBJ1-5
V: TRBV30
D: -

CDR3: CASSLQGISTDTQYF
J: TRBJ2-3
V: TRBV5-5
D: TRBD1

CDR3: CASSIEVGNMNEQFF
J: TRBJ2-1
V: TRBV19
D: -

CDR3: CASGGDYGNEQFF
J: TRBJ2-1
V: TRBV27
D: TRBD2

CDR3: CASSEGGTSTDTQYF
J: TRBJ2-3
V: TRBV27
D: -

CDR3: CASGTWNEQFF
J: TRBJ2-1
V: TRBV28
D: -

CDR3: CASSDSSGSYNEQFF
J: TRBJ2-1
V: TRBV6-4
D: TRBD2

CDR3: CASSQGGLRNTEAFF
J: TRBJ1-1
V: TRBV4-1
D: -

CDR3: CASSLEEGSAFF
J: TRBJ1-1
V: TRBV5-1
D: -